This T cell receptor beta chain came from a study of CD8+CD57+ T cells in acquired aplastic anemia. The germline V gene encodes CDR1 LNHDA and CDR2 SQIVND (reference sequence). The CDR3 runs to 13 residues. Trimming removed 10 bases from V and 6 bases from J; junction bases left unmatched: 10. Genomic DNA templated the TCR beta VDJ and CDR3 profiling. One entry per CDR3 protein results from TCRdb running MiXCR on the reads. Of some 48,000 distinct CDR3 sequences in the sample, around two thirds were seen once. The chain employs TRBV19 and TRBJ1-2, with 8 bases aligning to TRBD1. The sequenced sample consisted of sorted CD4+, CD8+, or CD8+CD57+ T cells (not recorded which) from PBMCs. The origin of this receptor is a human donor in good health, serving as a control. For the CDR3, the DNA is TGTGCCACTGAGGACAGGGAAAAGAATGGCTACACCTTC. As protein: CATEDREKNGYTF.